Listed here are 21 T cell receptor beta chains from one sample, sequenced in a study of cytomegalovirus exposure and HLA in healthy donors. PCR used 60 Vbeta primers and 13 Jbeta primers. Data came from immunoSEQ multiplex PCR; TCRdb stores just in-frame clones and leaves some out. Here the sample spans some 99,000 clones, around 73% being singletons. What was sequenced was PBMCs. The receptors originated from a man aged 40-50 years in good health and CMV-seronegative.

The CDR3 sequence is CAISERDSSNQPQHF. CDR3 in DNA: TGTGCCATCAGTGAACGGGACAGTAGCAATCAGCCCCAGCATTTT. The V gene is TRBV10-3, the J gene TRBJ1-5; 7 nucleotides agree with TRBD1. CDR3 length equals 15 residues. Germline lookup yields CDR1 ENHRY and CDR2 SYGVKD. V gave up 3 bases and J gave up 0 bases; unmatched junction bases: 2.

V and J are TRBV11-1 and TRBJ2-7; D is possibly TRBD1 (6 bases). Germline assignment: CDR1 SGHAT and CDR2 FQDESV (reference sequence). Deletions cut 1 base from V and 0 bases from J, with 13 bases between. The CDR3 runs 16 residues. CDR3 nucleotide sequence: TGTGCCAGCAGCTTAGGGGGCAGGGGAAGCTCCTACGAGCAGTACTTC. Translation gives CASSLGGRGSSYEQYF.

The chain links TRBV7-9 to TRBJ1-5; 8 bases fit TRBD1. J gave up 2 bases and V 1 base, and 7 bases lay outside the gene matches. There are 17 residues in the CDR3. CDR1 is SEHNR, CDR2 FQNEAQ, per germline (reference sequence). This chain's CDR3 is CASSLGAGGRGNQPQHF. The CDR3 nucleotides read TGTGCCAGCAGCTTAGGGGCAGGGGGCCGCGGCAATCAGCCCCAGCATTTT.

V and J are TRBV2 and TRBJ2-1; 7 bases fit TRBD2. Losses at the gene ends were 2 bases for V and 3 bases for J; bases not matched to a gene: 4. The CDR3 has 15 amino acids. Germline V gene sequence: CDR1 SNHLY, CDR2 FYNNEI. CDR3 sequence: CASSELGGGYNEQFF. DNA of the CDR3: TGTGCCAGCAGTGAACTGGGGGGGGGCTACAATGAGCAGTTCTTC.

The chain carries TRBV30 and TRBJ2-1, with D possibly TRBD1 on 6 matching bases. This CDR3 comprises 13 residues. CDR1 is GTSNPN, CDR2 SVGIG, per germline (reference sequence). V lost 5 bases and J lost 8, with 16 bases in between. The CDR3 loop is CAWGYREWDEQFF. For the CDR3, the DNA is TGTGCCTGGGGGTACAGGGAATGGGATGAGCAGTTCTTC.

This clone occurred once. J is TRBJ1-5 and V is TRBV19; TRBD1 is a possible D gene (6 bases). Germline CDR1 and CDR2: LNHDA and SQIVND (reference sequence). The length of the CDR3 is 16 residues. Trimming left V 2 bases short and J 6 bases short, with 17 bases between. The chain's CDR3 is CASSIWVRGGGQPQHF. The CDR3 DNA reads as TGTGCCAGTAGTATATGGGTCAGGGGTGGCGGTCAGCCCCAGCATTTT.

As for this clone: Sequence at one end of the junction differs from germline and may be a read error. The chain recombines TRBV29-1 with TRBJ2-3; 10 bases agree with TRBD2. The germline V gene encodes CDR1 SQVTM and CDR2 ANQGSEA. CDR3 length equals 15 residues. The CDR3 coding sequence is TGCCGCGTAGATGCTAGCGGGGGAAACACAGATACGCAGTATTTT. This codes for CRVDASGGNTDTQYF.

In its sample, this clone was seen a few times. The chain employs TRBV27 and TRBJ2-7, with 7 bases lining up with TRBD1. V shed 4 bases, J shed 2 bases, and the junction held 8 bases outside the gene matches. This CDR3 has 15 residues. CDR1 is MNHEY, CDR2 SMNVEV, per germline (reference sequence). CDR3 coding DNA: TGTGCCAGCAGTTCTCCCGACAGGGAGCCCTACGAGCAGTACTTC. Translating gives CASSSPDREPYEQYF.

V and J are TRBV19 and TRBJ2-6; 10 bases align to TRBD1. This CDR3 comprises 18 residues. Per the germline V gene, CDR1 is LNHDA and CDR2 is SQIVND (reference sequence). The V segment lost 5 bases and the J segment 0 bases; nucleotides outside the gene matches: 7. The CDR3 nucleotides read TGTGCCAGTAGTGCCCTCGGGACAGGGGCCTCTGGGGCCAACGTCCTGACTTTC. It translates to CASSALGTGASGANVLTF.

The chain combines TRBV4-1 with TRBJ2-2; a weak D match, TRBD2 (7 bases). This CDR3 has 13 amino acids. The V end lost 3 bases, the J end lost 9 bases, and 11 bases lay between the germline ends. CDR1 MGHRA and CDR2 YSYEKL come from the germline V gene. In DNA form, the CDR3 reads TGCGCCAGCAGCCACCCGGGGGGCCGGGAGCTGTTTTTT. It is translated as CASSHPGGRELFF.

The rearrangement uses TRBV6-5 and TRBJ2-1; 10 bases are shared with TRBD2. Germline V gene data show CDR1 as MNHEY and CDR2 as SVGAGI. The V segment lost 5 bases and the J segment 15 bases; nucleotides outside the gene matches: 13. The CDR3 sequence is 14 residues long. This CDR3 reads CASSQNTQLAGRFF. CDR3 nucleotides: TGTGCCAGCAGTCAAAATACCCAACTAGCGGGGCGGTTCTTC.

This chain uses TRBV6-5 with TRBJ1-2; D may be TRBD1 (6 bases). The CDR3 runs 14 residues. Germline CDR1 and CDR2: MNHEY and SVGAGI. The V end lost 2 bases, the J end lost 8 bases, and 15 bases lay between the germline ends. In DNA form, the CDR3 reads TGTGCCAGCAGTTACCTTCAGGGGCAATACGGCTACACCTTC. This gives the protein CASSYLQGQYGYTF.

The CDR3 is CASSPTPLIGSSYNEQFF. CDR3 DNA sequence: TGTGCCAGCAGCCCAACCCCTTTAATAGGGAGCTCCTACAATGAGCAGTTCTTC. This chain connects TRBV7-9 to TRBJ2-1, with D perhaps TRBD2 (5 bases). The CDR3 extends over 18 amino acids. Germline assignment: CDR1 SEHNR and CDR2 FQNEAQ (reference sequence). Trimming shortened V by 5 bases and J by 0 bases, and 20 bases separated the two germline ends.

This chain joins TRBV10-3 and TRBJ2-1; TRBD2 is a possible D gene (5 bases). Germline V gene data show CDR1 as ENHRY and CDR2 as SYGVKD. Trimming removed 6 bases at V and 3 bases at J, with 12 bases between. The CDR3 is 14 residues long. CDR3 loop: CAIRSSSDYNEQFF. The CDR3 region has the DNA TGTGCCATCAGATCTAGCAGCGACTACAATGAGCAGTTCTTC.

This clone has only a few counts. V usage is TRBV5-1 and J usage is TRBJ2-2, with D perhaps TRBD2 (6 bases). Trimming cost V 4 bases and J 3 bases, with 10 bases left between them. This CDR3 spans 14 amino acids. CDR1 and CDR2 from the germline V gene are SGHRS and YFSETQ. CDR3 in DNA: TGCGCCAGCAGCGCACTAGCCCACACCGGGGAGCTGTTTTTT. It codes for CASSALAHTGELFF. Drawing the rest from reference TRBV5-1 and TRBJ2-2, the complete variable domain is KAGVTQTPRYLIKTRGQQVTLSCSPISGHRSVSWYQQTPGQGLQFLFEYFSETQRNKGNFPGRFSGRQFSNSRSEMNVSTLELGDSALYLCASSALAHTGELFFGEGSRLTVL.

The chain is built from TRBV5-1 and TRBJ2-3, with a possible D match to TRBD1 (5 bases). Per germline, CDR1 SGHRS and CDR2 YFSETQ. The CDR3 runs 14 residues. V was shortened by 4 bases and J by 4 bases, with 13 bases between the two germline ends. The CDR3: CASSPGQGPDTQYF. The CDR3 region has the DNA TGCGCCAGCAGCCCTGGGCAGGGCCCAGATACGCAGTATTTT. Variable domain in full (rest from reference TRBV5-1 and TRBJ2-3): KAGVTQTPRYLIKTRGQQVTLSCSPISGHRSVSWYQQTPGQGLQFLFEYFSETQRNKGNFPGRFSGRQFSNSRSEMNVSTLELGDSALYLCASSPGQGPDTQYFGPGTRLTVL.

The V and J genes are TRBV6-5 and TRBJ1-2; unclear D gene. Germline V gene data show CDR1 as MNHEY and CDR2 as SVGAGI. V lost 7 bases, J lost 0 bases, and 15 bases lay in between. This CDR3 is built from 15 residues. CDR3 sequence reads: CASTRGELANYGYTF. Written as DNA, the CDR3 is TGTGCCAGCACCCGCGGGGAGTTAGCTAACTATGGCTACACCTTC.

As concerns this clone: At the DNA level, this CDR3 is encoded by other sequences in the same sample as well. The rearrangement links TRBV7-2 to TRBJ2-7; tentative D call: TRBD2 (6 bases). CDR1 and CDR2 from the germline V gene are SGHTA and FQGNSA. V shed 1 base and J shed 0 bases, with 7 bases lying between them. There are 14 residues in the CDR3. The CDR3 region has the DNA TGTGCCAGCAGCTTAGGACTAGACTCCTACGAGCAGTACTTC. The encoded protein is CASSLGLDSYEQYF.

V and J are TRBV7-2 and TRBJ2-1; TRBD2 matches 11 bases. Trimming at V came to 4 bases and at J to 4 bases, leaving 9 bases not matched to a gene. The V gene's germline CDR1 is SGHTA and CDR2 FQGNSA. The CDR3 has 17 amino acids. The CDR3 loop reads CASSYPTSGALYNEQFF. CDR3 bases: TGTGCCAGCAGCTACCCGACTAGCGGGGCACTTTACAATGAGCAGTTCTTC. Full variable domain (outside the CDR3, taken from reference TRBV7-2 and TRBJ2-1): GAGVSQSPSNKVTEKGKDVELRCDPISGHTALYWYRQSLGQGLEFLIYFQGNSAPDKSGLPSDRFSAERTGGSVSTLTIQRTQQEDSAVYLCASSYPTSGALYNEQFFGPGTRLTVL.

V usage is TRBV6-1 and J usage is TRBJ2-7; TRBD1 is a possible D gene (6 bases). Trimming removed 2 bases from V and 4 bases from J, with 15 bases in between. Germline V CDR1 and CDR2: MNHNS, SASEGT. CDR3 size: 15 residues. DNA of the CDR3: TGTGCCAGCAGTGAATACCAGACAGGAAATTACGAGCAGTACTTC. Translation: CASSEYQTGNYEQYF.

The chain uses TRBV30 and TRBJ2-1, with a tentative D call TRBD2 (5 bases). Trimming removed 1 base at V and 4 bases at J, with 11 bases between. The germline gives CDR1 GTSNPN, CDR2 SVGIG (reference sequence). CDR3 length: 14 amino acids. The CDR3 DNA follows: TGTGCCTGGAGTGGACTAATGGGGTACAATGAGCAGTTCTTC. Its translation: CAWSGLMGYNEQFF.